This TCR beta chain was identified in a study of Ad26.COV2.S vaccination and SARS-CoV-2 variants (dated by TCRdb to 2020 to 2022). At the level of the whole study: Donors in the vaccine arm were drawn from COV1001, a phase I-IIa trial of Ad26.COV2.S in healthy adults that was multicentre, randomized, double-blind and placebo-controlled. The TCR-sequenced set comprised around 30 samples: some 19 Ad26.COV2.S vaccine recipients, 5 placebo recipients and 8 SARS-CoV-2 convalescent individuals. The specificity and breadth of SARS-CoV-2-reactive T cell receptors after Ad26.COV2.S vaccination were assessed by TCRbeta repertoire sequencing. Trial participants were randomized into five groups of five, in which low-dose or high-dose Ad26.COV2.S was given once or twice, or placebo was given on both occasions. Throughout the experiments and outcome assessment, investigators stayed blinded to trial group allocation. Dosing of Ad26.COV2.S was intramuscular, at either 5x10^10 or 1x10^11 viral particles, delivered as one shot or as two shots spaced 56 days apart.

At the junction V is shortened by 4 bases and J by 2 bases, with 11 bases in between. Per the germline V gene (reference sequence), LGHDT is the CDR1 and YNNKEL is the CDR2. Taken from cysteine to phenylalanine, the CDR3 has 15 residues. The read is trimmed to its CDR3 DNA, 45 bases read in frame from base 1. The treatment or condition label for this specimen denotes: approximately 18 received Ad26.COV2.S at low or high dose, single or two shots; a few received placebo; per-sample allocation not given. For vaccine and placebo recipients, repertoires were sequenced using samples collected on day 63 after the first injection. Between 29 July and 7 August 2020, Cohort 1b enrolled about two dozen adults aged 18-55 years at one site in Boston, USA. Ad26.COV2.S consisted of a replication-incompetent adenovirus type 26 vector by which a prefusion-stabilized SARS-CoV-2 spike protein from the original Wuhan strain was expressed.

The immunoSEQ Assay was used to sequence TCRbeta CDR3 regions. After extraction, genomic DNA underwent amplification by bias-controlled multiplex PCR, followed by high-throughput sequencing. The published analysis was carried out like this. To quantify the absolute abundance of each unique TCRbeta CDR3 region, sequences were collapsed and filtered. Usable DNA was measured by amplifying reference genes present in all nucleated cells, and TCRbeta template counts were normalized to that usable DNA to estimate T cell fraction. Repertoire TCRs were annotated as SARS-CoV-2-specific by exact matching of V gene, CDR3 amino acid sequence and J gene to a known reactive TCR set. The reference SARS-CoV-2 TCR set was derived from MIRA and filtered for enrichment in COVID-19-positive ImmuneCODE repertoires, a step that removed public or cross-reactive TCRs. Using the MIRA antigens, annotated TCRs were further analysed by specific ORF or by position within an ORF. Depth was the summed frequency of annotated unique rearrangements, while breadth was defined as annotated unique rearrangements over total unique productive rearrangements. Two-sided Wilcoxon rank-sum tests were used to compare TCR breadth between groups. This is the immuneACCESS table as TCRdb keeps it, with only in-frame sequences that have V and J called. A part of the clones is gone; compared with another copy, unresolved V genes explain less than half, and the rest is unexplained. V and J calls and clone size come straight from that table; D and trimming were deduced from the DNA. In this sample the table shows 300,000 to 400,000 clones, around 88% of which occur a single time. The top ten hold roughly 5% of the sample.

In regard to this clone: This clone's antigen is unknown. The input lacks base qualities; no much larger clone sits a single base away.

The paper's findings and limits, for the study overall: Spike-specific TCR breadth was higher in Ad26.COV2.S recipients than in placebo recipients (P = 0.0014). Comparing responses between vaccine doses or regimens was not something the study was powered to do. After vaccination, spike-specific CD8+ and CD4+ T cell responses were reported to show substantial breadth. Vaccine and placebo recipients had comparable non-spike TCR breadth, which fits with the vaccine containing only spike. The authors noted that total T cell responses may have been underestimated by the TCR breadth and depth analyses.

The chain is assembled from TRBV3-1 (or the pseudogene TRBV3-2) and TRBJ1-4; no confident D gene assignment can be made. The source is a person between 18 and 65 years old who received the Ad26.COV2.S COVID-19 vaccine or a placebo. The source was peripheral blood, collected in a trial of Ad26.COV2.S vaccine versus placebo. The CDR3 region reads CASSRSGETNEKLFF. The DNA sequence is given as TGTGCCAGCAGCCGTTCCGGAGAGACTAATGAAAAACTGTTTTTT.